This T cell receptor beta chain was sequenced in a study of response to subunit inactivated influenza vaccine (dated by TCRdb to the late 2010s). For context, the study as a whole: To follow how T cells responded to a trivalent subunit inactivated influenza vaccine, the researchers relied on deep quantitative profiling of the T cell receptor repertoire.

Comments on this clonotype: There is no known antigen for this receptor. No much larger clonotype is one base removed from it; base qualities were not supplied.

General study outcomes and caveats: The authors suggested that each seasonal influenza vaccination may recruit only a limited number of new T cells.

Libraries came from RT-PCR. Data came from an Illumina HiSeq 2500. TCRdb trimmed public reads at Q25 via fastp, called clones via MiXCR and kept in-frame beta chains. Duplicate CDR3 protein sequences are folded into a single record with the most common DNA and genes. The sample table holds around 200,000 distinct CDR3 sequences, of which 12% were seen once. Jointly, the top ten make up 25% to 30% of the sample. From its cysteine to its phenylalanine, the CDR3 spans 15 amino acids. The DNA shown is the 45-base CDR3, in frame from base 1. V ends up 2 bases short and J 0 bases short, with an unmatched junction base count of 1. Looking up the germline V gene yields CDR1 SGDLS and CDR2 YYNGEE. These data were also reused for a study on T cells expressing NK-cell markers. The second study also describes: The TCR beta cDNA libraries were made using 5'RACE template switching, a step that added both a universal primer site and unique molecular identifiers. TCR beta-chain repertoires were profiled in sorted CD3+CD56+NKG2C+, CD3+CD56+NKG2C- and CD3+CD56-NKG2C+ T-cell subsets from about 8 donors. Seven of the eight sequenced donors were HCMV-seropositive and one was HCMV-seronegative. To restrict sorting to alphabetaTCR-expressing T cells, an anti-gammadeltaTCR antibody was added in several experiments. In roughly six donors, the dominant CD3+CD56+NKG2C+ clonotypes ranked among the top 10 CD8+ clonotypes, making up roughly 1.0-8% of CD8+ T cells. Those dominant clonotypes were again the most abundant among CD3+CD56-NKG2C+ cells in a handful of donors, at about 25-65%. It remained unclear whether the expanded NKG2C-expressing T cell clones were specific for HCMV antigens. The study sequenced eight donors, all healthy volunteers chosen at random: three men and five women. HCMV-specific IgG was detected in serum with a commercial ELISA kit to determine HCMV serostatus. Ficoll density gradient centrifugation was used to isolate peripheral blood mononuclear cells from blood. CD4+ and CD8+ T cells were isolated from PBMC by magnetic immunoseparation with Miltenyi isolation kits. Synthesis of cDNA was primed from the TCR beta constant segment and was followed by two consecutive PCR amplification steps. Libraries were sequenced as 2 x 150 bp reads on Illumina HiSeq 2000/2500, MiSeq or NextSeq. Reads were demultiplexed and grouped by UMI with MIGEC, and clonotypes were assembled and quantified with MiTCR. To remove erroneous sequences, TCR cDNA sequences were retained only when supported by two or more reads. The tcR package was used for downstream repertoire analysis, and clonotypes were matched across fractions by CDR3 nucleotide sequence plus V segment. Antigen specificity was annotated against VDJdb with VDJmatch, allowing one amino acid substitution in CDR3.

The material was CD8+ T cells sorted from PBMCs, obtained about 12 days after vaccination. The sequence joins TRBV9 to TRBJ2-2; a stretch of 7 junction bases matches TRBD2. The receptor's source is a man aged 45-65 years who received an inactivated influenza vaccine. Donor details come from another sample of the same person, matched by shared clones. The nucleotide sequence is TGTGCCAGCAGCGTGGGGGGGACGAACACCGGGGAGCTGTTTTTT. Its amino acids are CASSVGGTNTGELFF.